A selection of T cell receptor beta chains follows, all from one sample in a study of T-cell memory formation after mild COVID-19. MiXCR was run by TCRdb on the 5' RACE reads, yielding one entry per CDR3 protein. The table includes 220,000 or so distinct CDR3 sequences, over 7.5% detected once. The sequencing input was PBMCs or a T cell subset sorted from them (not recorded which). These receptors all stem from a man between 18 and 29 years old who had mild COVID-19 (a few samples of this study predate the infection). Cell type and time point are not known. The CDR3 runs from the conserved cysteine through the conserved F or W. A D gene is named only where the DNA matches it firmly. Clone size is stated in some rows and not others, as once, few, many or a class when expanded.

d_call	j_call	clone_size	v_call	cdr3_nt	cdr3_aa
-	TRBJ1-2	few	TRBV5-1	TGCGCCAGCAGCCCCCTCAGGACTGGCTATGGCTACACCTTC	CASSPLRTGYGYTF
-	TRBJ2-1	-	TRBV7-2	TGTGCCAGCAGCCCCAGCATCGGGGTCGAGCAGTTCTTC	CASSPSIGVEQFF
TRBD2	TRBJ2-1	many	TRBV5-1	TGCGCCAGCAGCTTTCTAGCGGGGGCCCTCAATGAGCAGTTCTTC	CASSFLAGALNEQFF
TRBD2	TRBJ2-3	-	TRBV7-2	TGTGCCAGCAGCTTTAGCGGGCCGGGGGATACGCAGTATTTT	CASSFSGPGDTQYF
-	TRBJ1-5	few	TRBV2	TGTGCCAGCAGTGGCCCAGGGTGGGGCCAGCCCCAGCATTTT	CASSGPGWGQPQHF
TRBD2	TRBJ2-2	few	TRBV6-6	TGTGCCAGCAGCCGGGGGGGTCCAACCGGGGAGCTGTTTTTT	CASSRGGPTGELFF
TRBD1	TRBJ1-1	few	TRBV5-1	TGCGCCAGCAGCTTAGGGACAGGGTCTTTTACGAACACTGAAGCTTTCTTT	CASSLGTGSFTNTEAFF
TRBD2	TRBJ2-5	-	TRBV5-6	TGTGCCAGCAGCTTGGCCGGGTCAGCGGGGGGGCCAGGGGAGACCCAGTACTTC	CASSLAGSAGGPGETQYF
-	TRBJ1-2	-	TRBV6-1	TGTGCCAGCAGTGAACAGGACTATGGCTACACCTTC	CASSEQDYGYTF
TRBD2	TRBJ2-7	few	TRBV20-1	TGCAGTGCCCGCCGCGGAGCGGGGTCCTACGAGCAGTACTTC	CSARRGAGSYEQYF
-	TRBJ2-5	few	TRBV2	TGTGCCAGCAGCGCCCAGACCCAGTACTTC	CASSAQTQYF
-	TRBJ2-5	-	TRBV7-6	TGTGCCAGCAGCTCCCTGGGCGAGGGTTATGCCCCAGAGACCCAGTACTTC	CASSSLGEGYAPETQYF
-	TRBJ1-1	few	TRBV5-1	TGCGCCAGCAGCCTGCCTGGGGCGAGGAACACTGAAGCTTTCTTT	CASSLPGARNTEAFF
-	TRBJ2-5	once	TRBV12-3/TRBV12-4	TGTGCCAGCAGTTTGAACCCCCCGGGAGAGACCCAGTACTTC	CASSLNPPGETQYF
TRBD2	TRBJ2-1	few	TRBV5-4	TGTGCCAGCAGCTTCAACGGGGGGACCACCTACAATGAGCAGTTCTTC	CASSFNGGTTYNEQFF